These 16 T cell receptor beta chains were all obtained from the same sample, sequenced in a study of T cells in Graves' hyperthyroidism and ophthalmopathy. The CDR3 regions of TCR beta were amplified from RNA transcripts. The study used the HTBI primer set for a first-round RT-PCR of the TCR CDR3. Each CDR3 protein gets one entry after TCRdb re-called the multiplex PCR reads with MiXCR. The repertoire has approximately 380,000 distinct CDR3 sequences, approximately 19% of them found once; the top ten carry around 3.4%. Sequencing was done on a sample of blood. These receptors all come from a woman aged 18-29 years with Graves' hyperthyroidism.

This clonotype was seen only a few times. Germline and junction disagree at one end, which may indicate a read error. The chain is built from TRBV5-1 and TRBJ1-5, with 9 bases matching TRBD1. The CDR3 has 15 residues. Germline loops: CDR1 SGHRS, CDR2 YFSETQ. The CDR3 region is CANSLGTGRNQPQHF. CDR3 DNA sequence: TGCGCCAACAGCTTGGGGACAGGGCGCAATCAGCCCCAGCATTTT.

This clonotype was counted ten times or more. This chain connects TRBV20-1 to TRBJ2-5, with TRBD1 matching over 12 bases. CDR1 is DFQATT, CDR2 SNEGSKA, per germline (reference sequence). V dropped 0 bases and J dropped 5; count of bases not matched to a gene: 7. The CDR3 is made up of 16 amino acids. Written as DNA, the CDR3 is TGCAGTGCTAGAGACCCTGGGACAGGGGGCCTGGAGACCCAGTACTTC. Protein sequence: CSARDPGTGGLETQYF.

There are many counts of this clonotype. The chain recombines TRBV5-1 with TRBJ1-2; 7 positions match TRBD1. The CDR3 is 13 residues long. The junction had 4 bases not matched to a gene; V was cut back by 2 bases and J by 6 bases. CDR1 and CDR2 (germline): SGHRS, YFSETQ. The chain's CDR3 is CASSFLTGDGYTF. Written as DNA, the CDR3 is TGCGCCAGCAGCTTCCTAACAGGGGATGGCTACACCTTC.

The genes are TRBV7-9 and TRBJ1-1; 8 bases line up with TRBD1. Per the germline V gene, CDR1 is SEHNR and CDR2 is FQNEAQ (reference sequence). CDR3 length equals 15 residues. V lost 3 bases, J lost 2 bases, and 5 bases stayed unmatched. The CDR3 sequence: CASSFVGTGNTEAFF. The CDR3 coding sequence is TGTGCCAGCAGCTTTGTAGGGACAGGCAACACTGAAGCTTTCTTT.

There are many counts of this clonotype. CDR3 residues: CASSAPDRSNYEQYF. CDR3 DNA sequence: TGTGCCAGCAGTGCCCCCGACCGATCGAACTACGAGCAGTACTTC. This chain connects TRBV12-3 or TRBV12-4 to TRBJ2-7, with D unclear. V lost 5 bases, J lost 3 bases, and 17 bases lay in between. This CDR3 region has 15 residues.

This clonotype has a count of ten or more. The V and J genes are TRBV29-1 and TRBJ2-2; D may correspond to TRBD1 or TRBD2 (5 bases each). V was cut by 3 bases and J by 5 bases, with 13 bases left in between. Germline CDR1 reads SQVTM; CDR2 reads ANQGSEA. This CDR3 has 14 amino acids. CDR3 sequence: CSVELGPTTGELFF. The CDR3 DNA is TGCAGCGTTGAGTTGGGACCCACTACCGGGGAGCTGTTTTTT.

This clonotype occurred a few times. CDR3 DNA sequence: TGCGCCAGCAGCCATCGGACAGGGGGCGTAAAATATGGCTACACCTTC. Amino acids: CASSHRTGGVKYGYTF. The V gene is TRBV4-1, the J gene TRBJ1-2; TRBD1 matches 11 bases. Germline lookup yields CDR1 MGHRA and CDR2 YSYEKL. The CDR3 loop spans 16 amino acids. The V gene end was trimmed by 3 bases and the J gene end by 5 bases; junction bases not matched to a gene: 8.

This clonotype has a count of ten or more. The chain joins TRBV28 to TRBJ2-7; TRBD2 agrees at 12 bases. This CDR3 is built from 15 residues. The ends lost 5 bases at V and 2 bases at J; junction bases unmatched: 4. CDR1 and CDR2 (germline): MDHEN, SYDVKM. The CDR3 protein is CASSPTSGGTYEQYF. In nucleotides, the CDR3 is TGTGCCAGCAGTCCGACTAGCGGGGGAACCTACGAGCAGTACTTC.

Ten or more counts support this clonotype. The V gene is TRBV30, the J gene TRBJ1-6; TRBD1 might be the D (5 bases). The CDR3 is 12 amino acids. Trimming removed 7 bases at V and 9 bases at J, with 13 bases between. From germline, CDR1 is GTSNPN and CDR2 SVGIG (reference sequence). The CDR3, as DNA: TGTGCCTCTGGTAGGGGCGGTTCACCCCTCCACTTT. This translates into CASGRGGSPLHF.

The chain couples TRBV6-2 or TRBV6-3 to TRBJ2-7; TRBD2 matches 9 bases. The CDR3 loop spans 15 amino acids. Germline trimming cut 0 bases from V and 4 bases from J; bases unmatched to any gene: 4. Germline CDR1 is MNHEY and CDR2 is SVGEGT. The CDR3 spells CASSYSNSGSYEQYF. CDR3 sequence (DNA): TGTGCCAGCAGTTACTCGAATAGCGGGAGTTACGAGCAGTACTTC.

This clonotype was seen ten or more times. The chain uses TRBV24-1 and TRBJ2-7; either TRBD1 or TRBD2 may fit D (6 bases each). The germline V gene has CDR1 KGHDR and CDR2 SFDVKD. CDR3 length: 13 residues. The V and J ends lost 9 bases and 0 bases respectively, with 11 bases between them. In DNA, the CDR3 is TGTGCCACCGCGGGGACAAGCTCCTACGAGCAGTACTTC. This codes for CATAGTSSYEQYF.

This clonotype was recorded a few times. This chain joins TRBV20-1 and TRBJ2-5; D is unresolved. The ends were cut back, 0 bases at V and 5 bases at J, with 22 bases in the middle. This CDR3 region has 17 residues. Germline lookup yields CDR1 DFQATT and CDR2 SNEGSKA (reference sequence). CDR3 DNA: TGCAGTGCTAGAGACAGGAGTTCTGGGGATGGGTGGGAGACCCAGTACTTC. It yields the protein CSARDRSSGDGWETQYF.

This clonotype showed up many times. CDR3 loop: CASSLGPGLPGNTIYF. The CDR3 DNA is TGCGCCAGCAGCTTGGGACCAGGACTTCCTGGAAACACCATATATTTT. V and J are TRBV5-1 and TRBJ1-3; D gene ambiguous. This CDR3 spans 16 amino acids. Germline CDR1 is SGHRS and CDR2 is YFSETQ. Deletions cut 0 bases from V and 2 bases from J, with 12 bases between.

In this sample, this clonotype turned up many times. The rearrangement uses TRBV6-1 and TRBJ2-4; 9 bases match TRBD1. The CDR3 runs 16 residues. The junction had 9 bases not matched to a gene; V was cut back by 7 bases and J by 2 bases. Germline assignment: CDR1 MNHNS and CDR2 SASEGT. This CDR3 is CASTMGQGRTKNIQYF. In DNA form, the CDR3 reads TGTGCCAGCACCATGGGACAGGGACGGACCAAAAACATTCAGTACTTC.

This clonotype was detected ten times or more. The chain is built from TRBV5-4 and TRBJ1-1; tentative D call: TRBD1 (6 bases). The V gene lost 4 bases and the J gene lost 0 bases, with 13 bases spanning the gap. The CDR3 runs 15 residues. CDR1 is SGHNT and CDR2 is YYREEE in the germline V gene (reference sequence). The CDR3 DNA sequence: TGTGCCAGCAGCCGACCGGACAGAGTGAACACTGAAGCTTTCTTT. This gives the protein CASSRPDRVNTEAFF.

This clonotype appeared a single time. CDR3 coding DNA: TGTGCCAGCACATGGACAGCATCCACTGAAGCTTTCTTT. It yields the protein CASTWTASTEAFF. This sequence joins TRBV28 and TRBJ1-1; perhaps TRBD1 as D (6 bases). Germline V gene data show CDR1 as MDHEN and CDR2 as SYDVKM. This CDR3 comprises 13 residues. Trimming pared 7 bases from V and 4 bases from J, leaving 13 bases between.